These T cell receptor beta chains were read from a single sample in a study of CD8+ T cells in alopecia areata. The assay was immunoSEQ multiplex PCR, and TCRdb's table has in-frame clones only and misses some. Of 200,000 or so clones detected, roughly three fifths appear once; the ten largest clones hold nearly 5%. Material for sequencing was CD8+ T cells sorted from blood. These receptors were taken from a human donor in good health. The CDR3 runs from the conserved cysteine through the conserved F or W. D genes are given only for firm matches. Size is stated for part of the rows, as once, few or many counts, or as a class when the clone is expanded.

D	V	J	length	size	CDR3	DNA
-	TRBV2	TRBJ1-5	15	once	CASTEDWGGNQPQHF	TGTGCCAGCACCGAAGATTGGGGGGGCAATCAGCCCCAGCATTTT
TRBD1	TRBV29-1	TRBJ1-2	13	-	CSVYPGTDYGYTF	TGCAGCGTTTACCCAGGGACAGACTATGGCTACACCTTC
-	TRBV4-1	TRBJ1-6	15	-	CASSTESSYNSPLHF	TGCGCCAGCAGTACAGAGAGCTCCTATAATTCACCCCTCCACTTT
-	TRBV29-1	TRBJ2-7	13	-	CSVEAGTPYEQYF	TGCAGCGTCGAGGCAGGAACCCCCTACGAGCAGTACTTC
-	TRBV7-9	TRBJ1-2	14	-	CASSQEHHLAGYTF	TGTGCCAGCAGCCAGGAACACCATCTTGCTGGCTACACCTTC
-	TRBV6-5	TRBJ2-7	15	-	CASSKAASPQDEQYF	TGTGCCAGCAGTAAGGCGGCTAGCCCCCAAGACGAGCAGTACTTC
-	TRBV27	TRBJ1-1	14	-	CASCPFNGQAEAFF	TGTGCCAGCTGCCCTTTTAACGGGCAGGCTGAAGCTTTCTTT
TRBD1	TRBV2	TRBJ1-1	17	few	CASSGEGQGNMNTEAFF	TGTGCCAGCAGCGGAGAGGGACAGGGGAATATGAACACTGAAGCTTTCTTT
-	TRBV30	TRBJ1-1	14	-	CAWSRWGLNTEAFF	TGTGCCTGGAGTCGGTGGGGGCTGAACACTGAAGCTTTCTTT
-	TRBV19	TRBJ1-2	10	few	CASNLGGYTF	TGTGCCAGTAATCTGGGTGGCTACACCTTC
-	TRBV7-9	TRBJ2-1	13	few	CASSLGPSGEQFF	TGTGCCAGCAGCTTGGGACCATCTGGTGAGCAGTTCTTC
-	TRBV19	TRBJ2-3	15	few	CASSTPRMGTDTQYF	TGTGCCAGTAGTACCCCCCGAATGGGAACAGATACGCAGTATTTT
-	TRBV15	TRBJ2-1	15	-	CATSTSTSSYNEQFF	TGTGCCACCAGCACTAGTACCAGCTCCTACAATGAGCAGTTCTTC
-	TRBV4-2	TRBJ1-1	12	-	CASSQGTTEAFF	TGTGCCAGCAGCCAAGGGACGACTGAAGCTTTCTTT
-	TRBV6-5	TRBJ1-6	12	few	CASSSGGSPLHF	TGTGCCAGCAGCTCGGGCGGGTCACCCCTCCACTTT
TRBD1	TRBV2	TRBJ2-7	15	once	CASTPTGSRAYEQYF	TGTGCCAGCACGCCGACAGGGAGCCGGGCCTACGAGCAGTACTTC
TRBD1	TRBV4-1	TRBJ2-1	15	few	CASSPTGLTENEQFF	TGCGCCAGCAGCCCGACAGGGCTCACGGAGAATGAGCAGTTCTTC
-	TRBV4-1	TRBJ2-3	15	-	CASSQEDRSTDTQYF	TGCGCCAGCAGCCAAGAAGACAGGTCCACAGATACGCAGTATTTT
-	TRBV30	TRBJ2-1	14	-	CAWSVVRADNEQFF	TGTGCCTGGAGTGTTGTGCGGGCCGACAATGAGCAGTTCTTC
-	TRBV29-1	TRBJ2-5	11	-	CSGNTDETQYF	TGCAGCGGAAACACAGATGAGACCCAGTACTTC
-	TRBV29-1	TRBJ1-1	13	-	CSLRIGPNTEAFF	TGCAGCCTGAGAATAGGACCGAACACTGAAGCTTTCTTT
TRBD2	TRBV5-6	TRBJ2-2	17	-	CASSLALAGGYTGELFF	TGTGCCAGCAGCCTCGCGCTAGCGGGGGGGTACACCGGGGAGCTGTTTTTT
TRBD1	TRBV2	TRBJ2-7	12	-	CASSGQAGEQYF	TGTGCCAGCTCCGGACAGGCCGGGGAGCAGTACTTC
-	TRBV11-2	TRBJ2-5	16	-	CASSFPRLAREETQYF	TGTGCCAGCAGCTTCCCCCGGCTAGCGAGGGAAGAGACCCAGTACTTC
-	TRBV4-1	TRBJ2-6	16	few	CASSPGPHSGANVLTF	TGCGCCAGCAGCCCGGGACCTCACTCTGGGGCCAACGTCCTGACTTTC
-	TRBV4-1	TRBJ2-7	15	-	CASSQMMYSRYEQYF	TGCGCCAGCAGCCAAATGATGTATTCAAGATACGAGCAGTACTTC
TRBD1	TRBV6-1	TRBJ1-5	14	once	CASRAGTGNQPQHF	TGTGCCAGCAGAGCCGGGACAGGGAATCAGCCCCAGCATTTT
-	TRBV4-1	TRBJ1-6	16	once	CASSQAAGNYNSPLHF	TGCGCCAGCAGCCAAGCCGCAGGGAATTATAATTCACCCCTCCACTTT
-	TRBV7-9	TRBJ2-7	12	-	CASTSRSLEQYF	TGTGCCAGCACTAGTCGGTCCCTCGAGCAGTACTTC
TRBD1	TRBV11-2	TRBJ1-6	16	-	CASSAMGQGVNSPLHF	TGTGCCAGCAGCGCCATGGGACAGGGTGTAAATTCACCCCTCCACTTT
TRBD2	TRBV7-9	TRBJ2-5	15	many	CASSPSRGAQETQYF	TGTGCCAGCAGCCCCTCGCGGGGGGCTCAAGAGACCCAGTACTTC
-	TRBV2	TRBJ2-1	13	few	CASSENTYNEQFF	TGTGCCAGCAGTGAAAACACCTACAATGAGCAGTTCTTC
-	TRBV13	TRBJ2-3	19	-	CASSLSPGLGPRGTDTQYF	TGTGCCAGCAGCCTCTCCCCCGGACTGGGACCTAGGGGCACAGATACGCAGTATTTT
-	TRBV4-1	TRBJ1-1	16	-	CASSQDRGRLNTEAFF	TGCGCCAGCAGCCAAGACCGTGGACGCTTGAACACTGAAGCTTTCTTT
-	TRBV5-6	TRBJ2-5	14	-	CASSFPRAEETQYF	TGTGCCAGCAGCTTTCCTCGGGCCGAAGAGACCCAGTACTTC
TRBD2	TRBV7-9	TRBJ2-1	15	-	CASSRLAGGYNEQFF	TGTGCCAGCAGCAGACTAGCGGGGGGATACAATGAGCAGTTCTTC
-	TRBV2	TRBJ2-7	13	-	CASTPGPTYEQYF	TGTGCCAGCACACCAGGGCCGACCTACGAGCAGTACTTC
-	TRBV4-1	TRBJ1-5	12	-	CASSAGNQPQHF	TGCGCCAGCAGCGCTGGCAATCAGCCCCAGCATTTT
TRBD1	TRBV5-1	TRBJ1-2	15	once	CASSLEPQGNYGYTF	TGCGCCAGCAGCTTGGAACCACAGGGGAACTATGGCTACACCTTC
-	TRBV5-1	TRBJ2-3	17	-	CASSLSAYDLGTDTQYF	TGCGCCAGCAGCTTGTCGGCGTACGACCTGGGCACAGATACGCAGTATTTT
-	TRBV29-1	TRBJ2-2	13	-	CSVESDNTGELFF	TGCAGCGTTGAGTCAGACAACACCGGGGAGCTGTTTTTT
-	TRBV7-9	TRBJ2-5	13	few	CASSLDGTPDQYF	TGTGCCAGCAGCTTAGATGGGACTCCAGACCAGTACTTC
-	TRBV7-9	TRBJ2-3	15	-	CASSLDWDFTDTQYF	TGTGCCAGCAGCTTAGATTGGGATTTCACAGATACGCAGTATTTT
-	TRBV7-9	TRBJ2-7	15	-	CASSTRTEPNYEQYF	TGTGCCAGCAGCACCCGGACAGAGCCGAATTACGAGCAGTACTTC
-	TRBV5-6	TRBJ1-1	14	-	CASSLGSRNTEAFF	TGTGCCAGCAGCTTGGGCAGCCGGAACACTGAAGCTTTCTTT
-	TRBV27	TRBJ1-2	13	few	CASSLSDNYGYTF	TGTGCCAGCAGTTTATCCGACAACTATGGCTACACCTTC
-	TRBV2	TRBJ2-7	13	-	CASSEDRLYEQYF	TGTGCCAGCAGTGAAGACAGACTCTACGAGCAGTACTTC
TRBD1	TRBV15	TRBJ1-1	14	-	CATSRRDRVPEAFF	TGTGCCACCAGCAGAAGGGACAGGGTGCCTGAAGCTTTCTTT
TRBD2	TRBV7-8	TRBJ2-1	18	-	CASSSRGGSSGIYNEQFF	TGTGCCAGCAGCTCACGAGGGGGGTCTAGCGGGATTTACAATGAGCAGTTCTTC
-	TRBV29-1	TRBJ2-7	13	-	CSVEGTEAYEQYF	TGCAGCGTTGAAGGGACGGAGGCCTACGAGCAGTACTTC
-	TRBV4-1	TRBJ2-5	14	-	CASSQGSESETQYF	TGCGCCAGCAGCCAGGGGAGTGAAAGCGAGACCCAGTACTTC
TRBD1	TRBV4-1	TRBJ2-5	14	-	CASSQGTGEETQYF	TGCGCCAGCAGCCAAGGGACAGGGGAAGAGACCCAGTACTTC
-	TRBV27	TRBJ2-5	13	few	CASSLEGRETQYF	TGTGCCAGCAGTTTGGAGGGTAGGGAGACCCAGTACTTC
-	TRBV5-6	TRBJ2-5	12	once	CASSLGEQGQYF	TGTGCCAGCAGCTTGGGGGAGCAGGGACAGTACTTC
-	TRBV13	TRBJ2-7	13	-	CASQGRPVDEQYF	TGTGCCAGTCAGGGACGACCGGTGGACGAGCAGTACTTC
TRBD1	TRBV29-1	TRBJ1-2	13	-	CSIRDRDSHGYTF	TGCAGCATACGGGACAGGGATAGTCATGGCTACACCTTC
-	TRBV5-6	TRBJ2-2	15	few	CASSLAQDVTGELFF	TGTGCCAGCAGCTTGGCTCAGGATGTAACCGGGGAGCTGTTTTTT
-	TRBV2	TRBJ1-6	11	-	CASMDDSPLHF	TGTGCCAGCATGGATGACTCACCCCTCCACTTT
-	TRBV5-6	TRBJ2-4	16	-	CASSFGSKRAKNIQYF	TGTGCCAGCAGCTTTGGGTCTAAGCGAGCCAAAAACATTCAGTACTTC